A selection of T cell receptor beta chains follows, all from one sample in a study of regulatory T cells in long-lasting Graves disease. Each CDR3 protein gets one entry after TCRdb re-called the multiplex PCR reads with MiXCR. The sample holds almost 350,000 distinct CDR3 sequences, around 20% seen once. Sequences were derived from peripheral blood mononuclear cells (PBMCs), sampled when the disease was refractory, from a patient treated with antithyroid drugs. These receptors all come from a female donor with Graves disease. Both conserved end residues are part of each CDR3. Each record gives: V gene, CDR3 length, CDR3 protein.

v_call: TRBV20-1; cdr3_length: 14; cdr3_aa: CSAGRQGWSTEAFF
v_call: TRBV7-2; cdr3_length: 14; cdr3_aa: CASSLGASGGAAYF
v_call: TRBV11-2; cdr3_length: 13; cdr3_aa: CATRGTGVTERYF
v_call: TRBV5-1; cdr3_length: 14; cdr3_aa: CASRIGQTQETQYF
v_call: TRBV9; cdr3_length: 14; cdr3_aa: CASSVGPRREKLFF
v_call: TRBV11-2; cdr3_length: 14; cdr3_aa: CASSFWNSGQPQHF
v_call: TRBV7-8; cdr3_length: 18; cdr3_aa: CASSNLGPGGTGKAKQYF
v_call: TRBV30; cdr3_length: 13; cdr3_aa: CAFGRDRGYGYTF
v_call: TRBV30; cdr3_length: 13; cdr3_aa: CAWSRREPYGYTF
v_call: TRBV2; cdr3_length: 14; cdr3_aa: CASSTGTGSEKLFF
v_call: TRBV28; cdr3_length: 13; cdr3_aa: CASKDGRSYEQYF